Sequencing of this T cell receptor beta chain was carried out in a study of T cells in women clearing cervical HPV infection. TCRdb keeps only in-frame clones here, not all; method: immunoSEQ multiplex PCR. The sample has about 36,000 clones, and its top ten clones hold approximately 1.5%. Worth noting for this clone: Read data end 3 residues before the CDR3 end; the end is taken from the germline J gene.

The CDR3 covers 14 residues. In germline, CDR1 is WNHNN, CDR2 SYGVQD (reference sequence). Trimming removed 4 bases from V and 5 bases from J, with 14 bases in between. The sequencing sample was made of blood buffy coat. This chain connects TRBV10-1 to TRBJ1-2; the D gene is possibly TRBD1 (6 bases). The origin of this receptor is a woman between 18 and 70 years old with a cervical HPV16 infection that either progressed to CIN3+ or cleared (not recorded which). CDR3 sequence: CASSGEGGGYGYTF. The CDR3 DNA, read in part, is TGCGCCAGCAGTGGAGAAGGGGGGGGATATGGC.